These 9 T cell receptor beta chains were sequenced from one sample in a study of CD8+ T cells in alopecia areata listed by TCRdb under 2018. Library creation used the immunoSEQ multiplex PCR assay. RNA was extracted from all samples and reverse transcribed into cDNA, which served as template for TCR sequencing. TCRdb's version of the immuneACCESS table is confined to in-frame rearrangements and falls short of the full clone set. An unresolved V gene accounts for under half of the shortfall where checked; the remainder is of unknown origin. For this sample the table gives 150,000 to 180,000 clones, of which around 50% were detected only once. The ten largest clones take up approximately 19% of the sample. This specimen's time point label, interpreted: baseline before oral tofacitinib. Sequenced material: CD8+ T cells sorted from blood, taken at week 0. These receptors came from a human donor with alopecia areata.

The chain links TRBV6-5 to TRBJ2-3; 9 positions match TRBD1. The CDR3 is made up of 15 amino acids. From germline, CDR1 is MNHEY and CDR2 SVGAGI. The V gene end was trimmed by 6 bases and the J gene end by 2 bases; junction bases not matched to a gene: 6. CDR3 sequence (DNA): TGTGCCAGCAGCCCCGGGACAGGGTCCACAGATACGCAGTATTTT. Protein sequence: CASSPGTGSTDTQYF.

The chain recombines TRBV4-1 with TRBJ1-5; 10 bases agree with TRBD1. This CDR3 contains 15 residues. Germline V CDR1 and CDR2: MGHRA, YSYEKL. Trimming at V came to 4 bases and at J to 7 bases, leaving 7 bases not matched to a gene. The CDR3 here is CASSLGQGIGQPQHF. The CDR3 DNA sequence: TGCGCCAGCAGCCTGGGACAGGGGATAGGCCAGCCCCAGCATTTT.

The J gene is TRBJ2-3, the V gene TRBV7-9; no firm D call. There are 12 residues in the CDR3. With 5 bases removed from V and 4 bases from J, the gap between germline ends came to 7 bases. CDR1 is SEHNR, CDR2 FQNEAQ, per germline (reference sequence). DNA for the CDR3: TGTGCCAGCAGCCCTGTTCCAGATACGCAGTATTTT. It encodes CASSPVPDTQYF.

The chain is built from TRBV7-8 and TRBJ2-3; D gene ambiguous. The CDR3 totals 11 residues. V was trimmed by 1 base and J by 5 bases, leaving 1 base between them. Germline V gives CDR1 SGHVS, CDR2 FQNEAQ. The CDR3 here is CASSLEDTQYF. The CDR3 coding sequence is TGTGCCAGCAGCTTAGAAGATACGCAGTATTTT. Together with reference TRBV7-8 and TRBJ2-3, the CDR3 gives the full variable domain: GAGVSQSPRYKVAKRGQDVALRCDPISGHVSLFWYQQALGQGPEFLTYFQNEAQLDKSGLPSDRFFAERPEGSVSTLKIQRTQQEDSAVYLCASSLEDTQYFGPGTRLTVL.

The chain has TRBV23-1 and TRBJ1-1; weak D call: TRBD1 (5 bases). TRBV23-1 qualifies as an ORF whose function is uncertain. The CDR3 contains 15 residues. The germline V and J ends were trimmed by 3 bases and 0 bases, with 11 bases remaining between them. For the CDR3, the DNA is TGCGCCAGCAGTCATCCCGGGACGTTGAACACTGAAGCTTTCTTT. Protein: CASSHPGTLNTEAFF.

CDR3 DNA sequence: TGTGCCAGCAACCCGTTCAGTGACCGACGCACAGATACGCAGTATTTT. This translates into CASNPFSDRRTDTQYF. V is TRBV7-9 and J is TRBJ2-3; D is unclear. The CDR3 runs to 16 residues. Germline CDR1 is SEHNR and CDR2 is FQNEAQ (reference sequence). V was clipped by 7 bases and J by 1 base, with 18 bases between them.

This clone appeared a few times. J is TRBJ2-7 and V is TRBV25-1; 8 bases map to TRBD1. The CDR3 is 18 residues long. Germline CDR1 MGHDK, CDR2 SYGVNS. Trimming cost V 8 bases and J 1 base; bases outside gene matches: 19. This CDR3 reads CASPNPGEGQDRSYEQYF. The CDR3 DNA follows: TGTGCCAGCCCCAACCCCGGCGAGGGACAGGATAGGTCCTACGAGCAGTACTTC.

This clone turned up a few times. Here the CDR3 reads CSVEAETGGYTF. The CDR3 DNA reads TGCAGCGTTGAAGCGGAGACGGGCGGCTACACCTTC. The chain is built from TRBV29-1 and TRBJ1-2; D unclear. The CDR3 contains 12 residues. Germline V gene sequence: CDR1 SQVTM, CDR2 ANQGSEA. V was pared by 1 base and J by 8 bases, with 11 bases between.

The rearrangement joins TRBV30 to TRBJ1-2; D is possibly TRBD1 (5 bases). V was cut by 2 bases and J by 7 bases, with 14 bases left in between. Germline V CDR1 and CDR2: GTSNPN, SVGIG (reference sequence). The CDR3 consists of 13 residues. The CDR3 sequence: CAWSSGGAFGYTF. CDR3 DNA: TGTGCCTGGAGTTCCGGCGGGGCCTTTGGCTACACCTTC.